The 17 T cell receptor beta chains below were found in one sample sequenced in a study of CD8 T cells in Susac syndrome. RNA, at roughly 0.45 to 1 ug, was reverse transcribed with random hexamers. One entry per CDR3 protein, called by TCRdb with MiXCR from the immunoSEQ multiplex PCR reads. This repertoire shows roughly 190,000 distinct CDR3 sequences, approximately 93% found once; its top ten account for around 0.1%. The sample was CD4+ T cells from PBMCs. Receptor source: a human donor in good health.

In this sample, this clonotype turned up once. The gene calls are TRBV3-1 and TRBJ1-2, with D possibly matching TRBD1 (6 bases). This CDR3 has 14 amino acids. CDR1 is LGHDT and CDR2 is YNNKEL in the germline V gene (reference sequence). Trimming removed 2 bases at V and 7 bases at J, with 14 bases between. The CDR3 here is CASSQSGGRFGYTF. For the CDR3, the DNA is TGTGCCAGCAGCCAATCGGGGGGCAGGTTTGGCTACACCTTC.

CDR3 loop: CASSDRASYEQYF. The CDR3 coding sequence is TGCGCCAGCTCGGACAGGGCGTCCTACGAGCAGTACTTC. This chain uses TRBV5-1 with TRBJ2-7; 8 bases are shared with TRBD1. CDR1 is SGHRS, CDR2 YFSETQ, per germline. This CDR3 region has 13 residues. V was pared by 7 bases and J by 1 base, with 4 bases of the junction left unmatched.

CDR3 region: CASSDAGFNQPQHF. As DNA, the CDR3 is TGTGCCAGCAGCGACGCGGGGTTCAATCAGCCCCAGCATTTT. The chain carries TRBV3-1 and TRBJ1-5; no clear D. Trimming took off 5 bases at V and 3 bases at J, with 11 bases between the two ends. This CDR3 is built from 14 residues. Germline V lookup: CDR1 LGHDT, CDR2 YNNKEL (reference sequence).

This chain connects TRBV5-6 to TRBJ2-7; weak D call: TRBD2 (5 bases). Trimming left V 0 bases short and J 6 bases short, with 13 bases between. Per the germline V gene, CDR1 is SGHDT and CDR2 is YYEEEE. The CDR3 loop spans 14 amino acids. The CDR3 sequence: CASSLGLIGSEQYV. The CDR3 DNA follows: TGTGCCAGCAGCTTGGGACTAATTGGTAGCGAGCAGTACGTC.

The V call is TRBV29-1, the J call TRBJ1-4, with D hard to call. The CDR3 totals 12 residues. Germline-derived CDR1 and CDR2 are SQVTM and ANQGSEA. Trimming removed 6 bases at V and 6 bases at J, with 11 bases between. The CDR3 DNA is TGCAGCGTGAGGGTTGGGGATGAAAAACTGTTTTTT. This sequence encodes CSVRVGDEKLFF.

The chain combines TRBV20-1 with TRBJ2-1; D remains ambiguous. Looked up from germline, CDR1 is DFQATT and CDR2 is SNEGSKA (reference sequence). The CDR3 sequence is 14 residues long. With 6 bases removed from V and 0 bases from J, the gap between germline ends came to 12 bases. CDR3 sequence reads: CSATPRVSYNEQFF. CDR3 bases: TGCAGTGCCACACCAAGGGTCTCCTACAATGAGCAGTTCTTC.

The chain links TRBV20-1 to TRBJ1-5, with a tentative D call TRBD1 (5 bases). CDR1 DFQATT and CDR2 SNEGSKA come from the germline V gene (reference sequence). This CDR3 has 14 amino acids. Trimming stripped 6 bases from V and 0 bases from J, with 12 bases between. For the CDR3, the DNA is TGCAGTGCACACGGACACAATAGCAATCAGCCCCAGCATTTT. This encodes CSAHGHNSNQPQHF.

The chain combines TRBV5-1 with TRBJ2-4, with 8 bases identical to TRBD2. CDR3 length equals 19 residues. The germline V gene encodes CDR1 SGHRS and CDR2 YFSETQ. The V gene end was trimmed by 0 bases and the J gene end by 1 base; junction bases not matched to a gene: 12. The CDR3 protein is CASSLVPSGGLGAKNIQYF. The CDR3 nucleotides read TGCGCCAGCAGCTTGGTCCCCAGCGGGGGCCTTGGGGCCAAAAACATTCAGTACTTC.

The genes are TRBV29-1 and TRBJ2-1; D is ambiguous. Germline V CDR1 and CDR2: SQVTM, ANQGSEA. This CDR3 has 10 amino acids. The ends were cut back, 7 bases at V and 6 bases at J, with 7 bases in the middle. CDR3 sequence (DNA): TGCAGCGGGAGAACCAATGAGCAGTTCTTC. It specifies CSGRTNEQFF.

The CDR3 here is CASSSTGLHTIYF. As DNA, the CDR3 is TGTGCCAGCAGCTCGACAGGGCTTCACACCATATATTTT. The chain couples TRBV7-9 to TRBJ1-3; 7 bases match TRBD1. Losses at the gene ends were 4 bases for V and 8 bases for J; bases not matched to a gene: 5. CDR3 size: 13 residues. Germline CDR1 is SEHNR and CDR2 is FQNEAQ (reference sequence).

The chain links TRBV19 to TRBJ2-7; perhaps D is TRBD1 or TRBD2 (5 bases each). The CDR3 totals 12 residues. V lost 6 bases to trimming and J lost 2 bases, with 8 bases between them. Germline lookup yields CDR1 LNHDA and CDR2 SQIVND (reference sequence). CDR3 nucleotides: TGTGCCAGTAGCGGGGCCGCCTACGAGCAGTACTTC. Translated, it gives CASSGAAYEQYF.

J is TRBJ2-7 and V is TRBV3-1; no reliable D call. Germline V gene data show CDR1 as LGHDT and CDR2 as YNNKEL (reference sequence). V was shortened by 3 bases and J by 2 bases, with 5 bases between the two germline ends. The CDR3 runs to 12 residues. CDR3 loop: CASSHATYEQYF. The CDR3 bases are TGTGCCAGCAGCCATGCTACCTACGAGCAGTACTTC.

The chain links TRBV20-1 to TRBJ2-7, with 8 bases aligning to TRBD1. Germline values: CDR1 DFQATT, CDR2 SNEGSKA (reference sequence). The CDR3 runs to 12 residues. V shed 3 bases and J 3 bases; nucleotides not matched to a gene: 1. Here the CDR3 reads CSASGTGYEQYV. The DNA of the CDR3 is TGCAGTGCTAGCGGGACAGGCTACGAGCAGTACGTC.

DNA of the CDR3: TGTGCCAGCAGCTTGGCCGAGGGGCAGTATGGCTACACCTTC. Its translation is CASSLAEGQYGYTF. This sequence joins TRBV7-9 and TRBJ1-2; possible D gene TRBD1, 5 bases. Trimming left V 3 bases short and J 5 bases short, with 13 bases between. Germline values: CDR1 SEHNR, CDR2 FQNEAQ (reference sequence). This CDR3 is built from 14 residues.

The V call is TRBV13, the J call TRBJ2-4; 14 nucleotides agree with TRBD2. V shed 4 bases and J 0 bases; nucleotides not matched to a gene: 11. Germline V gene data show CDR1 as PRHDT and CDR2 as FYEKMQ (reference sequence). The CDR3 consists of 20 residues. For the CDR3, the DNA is TGTGCCAGCAGCTCCACCGGAGGACTAGCGGGGGGACTAGCCAAAAACATTCAGTACTTC. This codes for CASSSTGGLAGGLAKNIQYF.

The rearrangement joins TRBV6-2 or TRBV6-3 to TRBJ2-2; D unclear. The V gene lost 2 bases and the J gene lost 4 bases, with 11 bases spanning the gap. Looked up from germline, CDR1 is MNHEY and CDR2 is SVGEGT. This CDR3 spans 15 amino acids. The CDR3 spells CASSYERKSTGELFF. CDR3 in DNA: TGTGCCAGCAGTTACGAGAGAAAGAGCACCGGGGAGCTGTTTTTT.

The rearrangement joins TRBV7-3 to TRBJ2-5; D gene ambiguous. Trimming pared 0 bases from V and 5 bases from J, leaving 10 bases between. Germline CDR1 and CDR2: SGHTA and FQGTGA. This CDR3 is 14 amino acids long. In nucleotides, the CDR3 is TGTGCCAGCAGCTTAACGCCTTCGCGGGAGACCCAGTACTTC. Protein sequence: CASSLTPSRETQYF.